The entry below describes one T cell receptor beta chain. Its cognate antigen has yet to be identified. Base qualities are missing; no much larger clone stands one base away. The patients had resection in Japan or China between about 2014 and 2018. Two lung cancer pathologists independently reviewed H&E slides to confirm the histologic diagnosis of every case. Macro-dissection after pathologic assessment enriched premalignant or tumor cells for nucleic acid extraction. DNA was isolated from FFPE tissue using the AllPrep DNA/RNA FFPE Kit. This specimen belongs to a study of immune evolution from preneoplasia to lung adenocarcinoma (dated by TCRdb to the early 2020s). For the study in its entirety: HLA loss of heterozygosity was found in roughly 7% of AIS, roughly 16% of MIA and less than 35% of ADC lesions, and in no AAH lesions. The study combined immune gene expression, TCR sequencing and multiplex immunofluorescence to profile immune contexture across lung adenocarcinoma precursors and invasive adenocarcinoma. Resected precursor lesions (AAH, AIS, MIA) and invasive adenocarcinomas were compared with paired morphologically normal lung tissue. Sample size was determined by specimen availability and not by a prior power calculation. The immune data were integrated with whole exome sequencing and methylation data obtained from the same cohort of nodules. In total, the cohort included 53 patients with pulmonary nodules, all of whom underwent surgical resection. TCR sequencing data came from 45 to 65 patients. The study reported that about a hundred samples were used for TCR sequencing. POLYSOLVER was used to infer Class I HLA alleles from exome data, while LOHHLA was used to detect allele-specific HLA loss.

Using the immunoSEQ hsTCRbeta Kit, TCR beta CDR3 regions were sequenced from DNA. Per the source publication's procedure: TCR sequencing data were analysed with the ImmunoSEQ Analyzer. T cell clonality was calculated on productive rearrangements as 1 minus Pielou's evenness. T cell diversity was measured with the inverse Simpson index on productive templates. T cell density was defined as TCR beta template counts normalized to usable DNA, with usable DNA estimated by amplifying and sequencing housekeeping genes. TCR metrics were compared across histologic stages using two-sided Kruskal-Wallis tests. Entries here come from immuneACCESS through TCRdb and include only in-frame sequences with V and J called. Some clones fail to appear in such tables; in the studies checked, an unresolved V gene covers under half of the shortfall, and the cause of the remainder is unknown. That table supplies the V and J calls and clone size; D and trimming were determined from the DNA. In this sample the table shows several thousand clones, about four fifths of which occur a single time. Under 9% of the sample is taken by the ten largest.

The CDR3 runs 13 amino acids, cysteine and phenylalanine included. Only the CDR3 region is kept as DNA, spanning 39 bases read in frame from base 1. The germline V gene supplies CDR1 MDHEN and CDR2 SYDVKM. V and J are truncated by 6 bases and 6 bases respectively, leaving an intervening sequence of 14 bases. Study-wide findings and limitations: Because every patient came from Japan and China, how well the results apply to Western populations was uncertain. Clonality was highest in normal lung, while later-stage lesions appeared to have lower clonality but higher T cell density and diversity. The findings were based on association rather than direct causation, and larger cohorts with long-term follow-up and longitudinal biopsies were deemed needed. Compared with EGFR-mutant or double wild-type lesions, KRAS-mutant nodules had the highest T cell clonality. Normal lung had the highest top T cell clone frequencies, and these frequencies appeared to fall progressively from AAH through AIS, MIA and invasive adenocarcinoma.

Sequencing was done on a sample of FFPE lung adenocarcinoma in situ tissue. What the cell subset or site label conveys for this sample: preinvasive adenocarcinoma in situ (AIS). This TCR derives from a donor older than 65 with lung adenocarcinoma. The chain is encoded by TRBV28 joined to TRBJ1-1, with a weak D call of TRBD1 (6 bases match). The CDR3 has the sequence CASSDRFPPEAFF. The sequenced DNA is TGTGCCAGCAGCGACAGGTTCCCCCCTGAAGCTTTCTTT.